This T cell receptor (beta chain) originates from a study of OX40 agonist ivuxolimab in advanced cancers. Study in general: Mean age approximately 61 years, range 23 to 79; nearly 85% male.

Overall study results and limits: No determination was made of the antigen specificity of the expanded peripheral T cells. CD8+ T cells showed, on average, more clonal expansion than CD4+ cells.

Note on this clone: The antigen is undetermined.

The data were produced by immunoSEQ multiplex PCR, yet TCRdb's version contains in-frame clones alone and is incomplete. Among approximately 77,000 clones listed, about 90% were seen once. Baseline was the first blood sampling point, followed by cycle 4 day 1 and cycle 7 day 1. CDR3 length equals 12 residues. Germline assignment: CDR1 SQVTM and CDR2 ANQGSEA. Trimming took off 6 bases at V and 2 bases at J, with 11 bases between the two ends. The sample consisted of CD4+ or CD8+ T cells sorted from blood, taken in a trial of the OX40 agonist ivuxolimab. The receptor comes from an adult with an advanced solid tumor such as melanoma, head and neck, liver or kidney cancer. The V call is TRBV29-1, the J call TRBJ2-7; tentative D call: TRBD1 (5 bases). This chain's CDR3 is CSVQGSPYEQYF. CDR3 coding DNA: TGCAGCGTCCAGGGATCCCCCTACGAGCAGTACTTC.